The 5 T cell receptor beta chains below all came from one sample that was sequenced in a study of blood T cell repertoires in COVID-19. This table comes from immunoSEQ multiplex PCR, and its TCRdb copy is limited to in-frame clones, with some not included. This sample has roughly 290,000 clones, with roughly nine tenths found just once. The specimen sequenced was PBMCs or T cells enriched from blood (not recorded which). All receptors come from a woman aged 35 to 49 who had recovered from COVID-19.

The genes are TRBV30 and TRBJ1-5, with D maybe TRBD1 (6 bases). The germline V gene has CDR1 GTSNPN and CDR2 SVGIG (reference sequence). The V end was cut by 3 bases, the J end by 1 base, with 10 bases between. The CDR3 runs 14 residues. CDR3 sequence (DNA): TGTGCCTGGAGAGGGACACTCAGCAATCAGCCCCAGCATTTT. Amino acid sequence: CAWRGTLSNQPQHF.

The V and J genes are TRBV10-3 and TRBJ2-1; 10 nucleotides align to TRBD2. There are 15 residues in the CDR3. Germline CDR1 reads ENHRY; CDR2 reads SYGVKD. The V and J ends lost 6 bases and 3 bases, in that order; junction bases with no gene match: 5. The CDR3, as DNA: TGTGCCATCAGGGAGCGGGAGGGAGGCTACAATGAGCAGTTCTTC. Translated, it gives CAIREREGGYNEQFF.

The genes are TRBV7-9 and TRBJ2-1, with 10 bases that match TRBD2. V was clipped by 5 bases and J by 6 bases; unmatched bases: 7. In germline, CDR1 is SEHNR, CDR2 FQNEAQ (reference sequence). There are 15 residues in the CDR3. The CDR3 DNA reads as TGTGCCAGCAGCGACAGCGGGGGGGGCCTCAATGAGCAGTTCTTC. Translated: CASSDSGGGLNEQFF. Full variable domain (missing parts from reference TRBV7-9 and TRBJ2-1): DTGVSQNPRHKITKRGQNVTFRCDPISEHNRLYWYRQTLGQGPEFLTYFQNEAQLEKSRLLSDRFSAERPKGSFSTLEIQRTEQGDSAMYLCASSDSGGGLNEQFFGPGTRLTVL.

This clone was seen once. The chain couples TRBV6-4 to TRBJ2-3, with D possibly matching TRBD2 (5 bases). CDR1 is MRHNA, CDR2 SNTAGT, per germline. CDR3 size: 14 residues. The germline V and J ends were trimmed by 5 bases and 4 bases, with 13 bases remaining between them. The CDR3 protein is CASSRTPGSDTQYF. CDR3 nucleotides: TGTGCCAGCAGTCGGACCCCGGGGTCAGATACGCAGTATTTT.

The V call is TRBV6-5, the J call TRBJ2-7, with 13 bases fitting TRBD2. The germline CDR1 and CDR2 sequences are MNHEY and SVGAGI. This CDR3 comprises 15 residues. J lost 7 bases, V lost 6 bases, and 9 bases had no gene match. The CDR3 nucleotides read TGTGCCAGCAGCCCACTAGCGGGAGGGCGGGGGGAGCAGTACTTC. It codes for CASSPLAGGRGEQYF.